This record concerns one TCR beta chain sequence. Its antigen remains unidentified. This entry comes from a study of Tregs in tolerant kidney transplant recipients. Notes on the study in general: Biological reproducibility was not directly addressed in this study.

CDR3 length: 17 amino acids. The ends lost 3 bases at V and 4 bases at J; junction bases unmatched: 10. CDR1 is SNHLY and CDR2 is FYNNEI in the germline V gene. TCRdb's copy holds only in-frame clones and misses some; the assay was immunoSEQ multiplex PCR. The data contain approximately 100,000 clones, under 95% of them singletons. The sequence derives from a human donor who received a combined kidney and bone marrow transplant. Source: CD4+ T cells from blood, taken before the transplant. The chain carries TRBV2 and TRBJ2-3, with 10 bases that match TRBD2. CDR3 sequence reads: CASSDRLAGVGADTQYF. CDR3 sequence (DNA): TGTGCCAGCAGTGACCGTCTAGCGGGAGTCGGTGCAGATACGCAGTATTTT.